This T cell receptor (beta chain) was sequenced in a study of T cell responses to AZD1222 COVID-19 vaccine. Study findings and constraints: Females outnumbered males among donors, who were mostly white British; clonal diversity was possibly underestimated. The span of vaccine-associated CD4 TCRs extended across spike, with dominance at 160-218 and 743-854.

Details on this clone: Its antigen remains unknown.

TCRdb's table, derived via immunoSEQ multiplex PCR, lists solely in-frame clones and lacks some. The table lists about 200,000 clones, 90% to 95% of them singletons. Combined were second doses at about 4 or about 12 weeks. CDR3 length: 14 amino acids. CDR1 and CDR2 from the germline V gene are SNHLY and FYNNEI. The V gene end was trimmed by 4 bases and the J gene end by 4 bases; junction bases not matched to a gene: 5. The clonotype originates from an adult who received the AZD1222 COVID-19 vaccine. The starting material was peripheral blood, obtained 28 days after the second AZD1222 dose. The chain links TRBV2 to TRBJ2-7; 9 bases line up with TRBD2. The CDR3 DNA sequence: TGTGCCAGCAGTGGTATAGCGGGAGTTTACGAGCAGTACTTC. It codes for CASSGIAGVYEQYF.